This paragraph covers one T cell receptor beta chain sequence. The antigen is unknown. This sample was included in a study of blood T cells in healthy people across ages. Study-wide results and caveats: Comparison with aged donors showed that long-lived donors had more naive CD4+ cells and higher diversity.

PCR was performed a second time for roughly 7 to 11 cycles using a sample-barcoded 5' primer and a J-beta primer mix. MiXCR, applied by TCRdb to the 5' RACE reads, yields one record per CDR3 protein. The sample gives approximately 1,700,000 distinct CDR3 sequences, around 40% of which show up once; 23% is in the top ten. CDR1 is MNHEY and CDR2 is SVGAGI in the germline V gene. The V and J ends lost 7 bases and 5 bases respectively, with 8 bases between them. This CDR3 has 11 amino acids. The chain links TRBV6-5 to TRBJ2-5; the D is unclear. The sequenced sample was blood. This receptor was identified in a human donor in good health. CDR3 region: CASIMGETQYF. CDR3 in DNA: TGTGCCAGCATCATGGGGGAGACCCAGTACTTC.